The 25 T cell receptor beta chains in this list originate from one sample, sequenced in a study of metastatic and nonmetastatic thyroid tumors. None of the patients had undergone any treatment ahead of thyroid surgery. TCRdb re-clonotyped the PCR reads through MiXCR. The sample shows 13,000 to 15,000 clones, approximately 12% of them seen only once. The sequencing input was blood. These receptors came from a female donor with papillary thyroid cancer or a benign thyroid nodule (not recorded which). Some clones in this sample may be carry-over from other donors' samples.

This clone was picked up many times. DNA for the CDR3: TGTGCCAGCAGCGTAGGCTTAAGCAATCAGCCCCAGCATTTT. Residues: CASSVGLSNQPQHF. This rearrangement joins TRBV9 to TRBJ1-5; D uncertain. Per germline, CDR1 SGDLS and CDR2 YYNGEE. The length of the CDR3 is 14 residues. V gave up 0 bases and J gave up 1 base, with 5 bases separating them.

This clone has at least ten counts. The chain is built from TRBV3-1 and TRBJ2-1, with D tentatively TRBD2 (6 bases). This CDR3 has 13 residues. Trimming took off 0 bases at V and 9 bases at J, with 9 bases between the two ends. Per the germline V gene, CDR1 is LGHDT and CDR2 is YNNKEL (reference sequence). The CDR3 coding sequence is TGTGCCAGCAGCCAAGAAGGTAGCGGTGAGCAGTTCTTC. This gives the protein CASSQEGSGEQFF.

This clone was counted ten times or more. A clone one base away is much larger, so this may be a read error. The genes are TRBV30 and TRBJ2-2; the match to TRBD2 covers 10 bases. CDR1 GTSNPN and CDR2 SVGIG come from the germline V gene (reference sequence). The CDR3 has 15 residues. Written as DNA, the CDR3 is TGTGCCGTAGGAGCGGGAGGGGGGAACACCGAGGAGCTGTTTTTT. Amino acids: CAVGAGGGNTEELFF.

This clone was detected many times. The chain employs TRBV2 and TRBJ1-6, with 8 bases aligning to TRBD1. The V gene's germline CDR1 is SNHLY and CDR2 FYNNEI. CDR3 size: 17 residues. V lost 6 bases, J lost 9 bases, and 16 bases stayed unmatched. The CDR3 DNA reads as TGTGCCAGCAGCAACTCCGCGGACAGGGTAATTGGTTCACCCCTCCACTTT. Translation: CASSNSADRVIGSPLHF. The entire variable domain, with the rest obtained from reference TRBV2 and TRBJ1-6, is as follows: EPEVTQTPSHQVTQMGQEVILRCVPISNHLYFYWYRQILGQKVEFLVSFYNNEISEKSEIFDDQFSVERPDGSNFTLKIRSTKLEDSAMYFCASSNSADRVIGSPLHFGNGTRLTVT.

The V call is TRBV30, the J call TRBJ2-1, with D possibly TRBD1 on 6 matching bases. Between the trimmed V and J ends, which lost 4 bases and 10 bases, there was a span of 17 bases. The CDR3 has 13 residues. Looked up from germline, CDR1 is GTSNPN and CDR2 is SVGIG (reference sequence). The CDR3 DNA reads TGTGCCTGGAACCCGCACGACAGGACCGAGCAGTTCTTC. Its translation is CAWNPHDRTEQFF.

This clone was observed many times. The chain is built from TRBV30 and TRBJ2-2, with 10 nucleotides matching TRBD2. Trimming cost V 8 bases and J 1 base; bases outside gene matches: 7. This CDR3 spans 15 amino acids. CDR1 and CDR2 from the germline V gene are GTSNPN and SVGIG (reference sequence). The CDR3 sequence: CAVGAGGGNTGELFF. CDR3 sequence (DNA): TGTGCCGTAGGAGCGGGAGGGGGGAACACCGGGGAGCTGTTTTTT.

This clone is termed medium-sized. This chain joins TRBV2 and TRBJ1-2; D uncertain. Trimming shortened V by 8 bases and J by 5 bases, and 12 bases separated the two germline ends. The CDR3 sequence is 12 residues long. In germline, CDR1 is SNHLY, CDR2 FYNNEI. The CDR3 protein is CASRQQPYGYTF. CDR3 DNA sequence: TGTGCCAGCCGCCAACAGCCGTATGGCTACACCTTC. The full variable domain, completed using reference TRBV2 and TRBJ1-2, is EPEVTQTPSHQVTQMGQEVILRCVPISNHLYFYWYRQILGQKVEFLVSFYNNEISEKSEIFDDQFSVERPDGSNFTLKIRSTKLEDSAMYFCASRQQPYGYTFGSGTRLTVV.

This clone has ten or more counts. The chain employs TRBV3-1 and TRBJ1-1; TRBD1 matches 7 bases. Germline V gene sequence: CDR1 LGHDT, CDR2 YNNKEL (reference sequence). CDR3 length equals 15 residues. Trimming removed 1 base from V and 4 bases from J; junction bases left unmatched: 6. CDR3 loop: CASSQAYRGSTEAFF. The CDR3, as DNA: TGTGCCAGCAGCCAAGCTTACAGGGGTAGCACTGAAGCTTTCTTT.

This clone came up many times. The chain couples TRBV5-1 to TRBJ2-7; D is undetermined. V lost 3 bases to trimming and J lost 3 bases, with 16 bases between them. Per the germline V gene, CDR1 is SGHRS and CDR2 is YFSETQ. This CDR3 region has 15 residues. CDR3 residues: CASSSPSGVFYEQYF. The CDR3 coding sequence is TGCGCCAGCAGCTCCCCCTCAGGAGTTTTCTACGAGCAGTACTTC.

This clone was seen at least ten times. V usage is TRBV6-1 and J usage is TRBJ1-5; 8 positions match TRBD1. J gave up 5 bases and V 6 bases, and 0 bases lay outside the gene matches. In germline, CDR1 is MNHNS, CDR2 SASEGT. The CDR3 length is 12 residues. Written as DNA, the CDR3 is TGTGCCAGCAGGACAGGGGATCAGCCCCAGCATTTT. Translation gives CASRTGDQPQHF.

This clone was seen repeatedly, ten times or more. V gene TRBV6-1 combines with J gene TRBJ2-3, with 10 bases aligning to TRBD2. The CDR3 loop spans 16 amino acids. Germline lookup yields CDR1 MNHNS and CDR2 SASEGT. V lost 0 bases and J lost 1; bases outside the gene matches: 1. DNA of the CDR3: TGTGCCAGCAGTGAAGCGCTAGCGGGGGGCACAGATACGCAGTATTTT. As protein: CASSEALAGGTDTQYF.

To note about this clone: Possible read error: a much larger clone is one base away. The chain has TRBV7-3 and TRBJ1-2, with D perhaps matching TRBD1 (5 bases). The germline CDR1 and CDR2 sequences are SGHTA and FQGTGA. Trimming removed 5 bases at V and 4 bases at J, with 23 bases between. The length of the CDR3 is 17 residues. CDR3: CASSRTPGPPPAYGYTF. In nucleotides, the CDR3 is TGTGCCAGCAGCCGGACTCCGGGACCCCCTCCGGCCTATGGCTACACCTTC.

The V call is TRBV28, the J call TRBJ2-1; the match to TRBD2 covers 9 bases. Germline CDR1 reads MDHEN; CDR2 reads SYDVKM. The CDR3 extends over 14 amino acids. V was pared by 2 bases and J by 13 bases, with 9 bases of the junction left unmatched. CDR3 sequence reads: CASSLAGGIAYQFF. CDR3 DNA sequence: TGTGCCAGCAGTTTAGCGGGGGGGATTGCTTATCAGTTCTTC.

J is TRBJ1-4 and V is TRBV20-1, with a tentative D call TRBD1 (5 bases). The CDR3 has 15 amino acids. Germline loops: CDR1 DFQATT, CDR2 SNEGSKA (reference sequence). Trimming shortened V by 5 bases and J by 10 bases, and 23 bases separated the two germline ends. CDR3 sequence reads: CSAPPPGGVHGKLFF. In DNA form, the CDR3 reads TGCAGTGCTCCCCCCCCTGGAGGGGTGCATGGAAAACTGTTTTTT.

This clone was observed a few times. This chain connects TRBV12-3 or TRBV12-4 to TRBJ1-2; TRBD1 is a possible D gene (5 bases). The germline V and J ends were trimmed by 5 bases and 8 bases, with 9 bases remaining between them. The CDR3 is 11 amino acids. The CDR3 DNA is TGTGCCAGCAGTCAGGGCACGGGCTACACCTTC. It yields the protein CASSQGTGYTF.

J is TRBJ2-2 and V is TRBV9, with TRBD2 matching over 14 bases. Germline V gene sequence: CDR1 SGDLS, CDR2 YYNGEE. After removal of 0 bases from V and 6 bases from J, the junction contained 7 bases not matched to a gene. CDR3 length: 18 amino acids. CDR3 sequence reads: CASSVAPTSGGVAGELFF. The CDR3 DNA sequence: TGTGCCAGCAGCGTAGCCCCGACTAGCGGGGGGGTGGCCGGGGAGCTGTTTTTT.

This clone was detected only a few times. In DNA form, the CDR3 reads TGTGCCAGCAGGAATGGACTGGGAAATACGCAGTATTTT. Translation: CASRNGLGNTQYF. The genes are TRBV6-1 and TRBJ2-3, with D possibly matching TRBD2 (5 bases). The V end was cut by 6 bases, the J end by 7 bases, with 14 bases between. Germline values: CDR1 MNHNS, CDR2 SASEGT. The CDR3 contains 13 residues.

Remarks on this clone: This may stem from a read error, because a much larger clone lies one nucleotide away. This rearrangement joins TRBV7-8 to TRBJ2-7; 7 nucleotides line up with TRBD1. The CDR3 has 15 amino acids. Germline V lookup: CDR1 SGHVS, CDR2 FQNEAQ. The CDR3 protein is CVSSQGQTTVSEQYF. DNA of the CDR3: TGTGTCAGCAGCCAGGGACAGACTACCGTTAGTGAGCAGTACTTC.

This clone has more than one count but fewer than ten. A much larger clone sits a single nucleotide away, making a read error possible. The chain joins TRBV5-1 to TRBJ2-7; no firm D call. The germline gives CDR1 SGHRS, CDR2 YFSETQ. CDR3 length: 13 residues. CDR3 residues: CASSLPGSYGQYF. The CDR3 DNA is TGCGCCAGCAGCTTGCCGGGTTCCTACGGGCAGTACTTC.

In its sample, this clone was seen many times. The chain links TRBV7-3 to TRBJ2-3, with 8 bases that match TRBD2. The junction had 11 bases not matched to a gene; V was cut back by 7 bases and J by 2 bases. Germline CDR1 is SGHTA and CDR2 is FQGTGA. The CDR3 is 16 amino acids. The CDR3 loop is CASKSIGGGTTDTQYF. The CDR3 bases are TGTGCCAGCAAGTCTATCGGCGGGGGGACCACAGATACGCAGTATTTT.

This clone is deemed medium-sized (0.01 to 0.1%). The V gene is TRBV24-1, the J gene TRBJ2-7; D not resolved. Germline V CDR1 and CDR2: KGHDR, SFDVKD. V lost 7 bases and J lost 0, with 12 bases in between. This CDR3 spans 14 amino acids. CDR3 coding DNA: TGTGCCACCAGCGAGAAAGCCAACTCCTACGAGCAGTACTTC. Amino acid sequence: CATSEKANSYEQYF.

V is TRBV12-3 or TRBV12-4 and J is TRBJ2-2, with D possibly matching TRBD2 (6 bases). The CDR3 contains 15 residues. Trimming removed 3 bases at V and 1 base at J, with 9 bases between. CDR3 in DNA: TGTGCCAGCAGTTTGAGTAGCGGGAACACCGGGGAGCTGTTTTTT. Protein: CASSLSSGNTGELFF.

The table lists this clone with many counts. The rearrangement uses TRBV5-1 and TRBJ2-1; possible D gene TRBD1, 6 bases. V shed 4 bases and J shed 0 bases, with 17 bases lying between them. Germline loops: CDR1 SGHRS, CDR2 YFSETQ. This CDR3 is 17 amino acids long. CDR3 coding DNA: TGCGCCAGCAGCCTGACTTCGACAGGAAGCTCCTACAATGAGCAGTTCTTC. Translation: CASSLTSTGSSYNEQFF.

This clone ranks as medium-sized. The CDR3 nucleotides are TGTGCCAGCACCCCGACAGGGGGAGGGAACACTGAAGCTTTCTTT. As protein: CASTPTGGGNTEAFF. This chain joins TRBV6-1 and TRBJ1-1; the match to TRBD1 covers 9 bases. The V and J ends lost 7 bases and 1 base, in that order; junction bases with no gene match: 7. CDR1 and CDR2 (germline): MNHNS, SASEGT. This CDR3 has 15 residues.

The table lists this clone with many counts. The chain combines TRBV4-2 with TRBJ2-1; 12 bases align to TRBD2. The CDR3 is 16 residues long. The trim removed 1 base at V and 7 bases at J, leaving 5 bases unmatched. Per the germline V gene, CDR1 is LGHNA and CDR2 is YNFKEQ. CDR3 loop: CASSQAGLAGKNEQFF. DNA for the CDR3: TGTGCCAGCAGCCAAGCCGGACTAGCGGGAAAAAATGAGCAGTTCTTC.